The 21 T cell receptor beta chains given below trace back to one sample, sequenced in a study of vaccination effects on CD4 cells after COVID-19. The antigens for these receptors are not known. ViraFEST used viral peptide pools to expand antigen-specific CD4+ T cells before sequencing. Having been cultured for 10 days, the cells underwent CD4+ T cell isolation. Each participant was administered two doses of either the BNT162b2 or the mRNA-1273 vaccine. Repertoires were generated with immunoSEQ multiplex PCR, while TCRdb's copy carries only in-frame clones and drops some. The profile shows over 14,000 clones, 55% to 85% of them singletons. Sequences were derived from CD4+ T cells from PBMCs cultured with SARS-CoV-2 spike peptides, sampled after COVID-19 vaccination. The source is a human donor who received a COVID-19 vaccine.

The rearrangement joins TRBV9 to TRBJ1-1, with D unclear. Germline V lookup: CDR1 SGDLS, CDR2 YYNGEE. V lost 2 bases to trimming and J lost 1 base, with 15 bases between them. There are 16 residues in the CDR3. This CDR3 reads CASSVNTRLGNTEAFF. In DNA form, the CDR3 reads TGTGCCAGCAGCGTGAATACAAGGCTCGGGAACACTGAAGCTTTCTTT.

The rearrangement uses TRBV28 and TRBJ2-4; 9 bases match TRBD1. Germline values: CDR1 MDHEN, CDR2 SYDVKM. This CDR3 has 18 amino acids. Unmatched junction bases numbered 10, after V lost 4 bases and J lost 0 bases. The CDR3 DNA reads TGTGCCAGCAGTTACGACAGGGGGGGCACCCTAGCCAAAAACATTCAGTACTTC. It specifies CASSYDRGGTLAKNIQYF. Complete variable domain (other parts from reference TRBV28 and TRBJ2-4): DVKVTQSSRYLVKRTGEKVFLECVQDMDHENMFWYRQDPGLGLRLIYFSYDVKMKEKGDIPEGYSVSREKKERFSLILESASTNQTSMYLCASSYDRGGTLAKNIQYFGAGTRLSVL.

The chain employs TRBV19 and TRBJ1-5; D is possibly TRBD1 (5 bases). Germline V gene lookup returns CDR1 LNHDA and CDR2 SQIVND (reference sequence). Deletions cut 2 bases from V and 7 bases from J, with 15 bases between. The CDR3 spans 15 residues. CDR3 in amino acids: CASSIFSGLDQPQHF. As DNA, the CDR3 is TGTGCCAGTAGTATATTCTCGGGGCTTGACCAGCCCCAGCATTTT. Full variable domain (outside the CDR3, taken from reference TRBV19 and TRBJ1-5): DGGITQSPKYLFRKEGQNVTLSCEQNLNHDAMYWYRQDPGQGLRLIYYSQIVNDFQKGDIAEGYSVSREKKESFPLTVTSAQKNPTAFYLCASSIFSGLDQPQHFGDGTRLSIL.

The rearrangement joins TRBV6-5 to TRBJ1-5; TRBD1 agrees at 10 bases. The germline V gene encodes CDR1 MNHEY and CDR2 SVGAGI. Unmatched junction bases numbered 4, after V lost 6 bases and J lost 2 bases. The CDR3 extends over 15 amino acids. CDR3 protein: CASSQTGGGNQPQHF. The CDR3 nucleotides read TGTGCCAGCAGCCAGACAGGGGGCGGCAATCAGCCCCAGCATTTT.

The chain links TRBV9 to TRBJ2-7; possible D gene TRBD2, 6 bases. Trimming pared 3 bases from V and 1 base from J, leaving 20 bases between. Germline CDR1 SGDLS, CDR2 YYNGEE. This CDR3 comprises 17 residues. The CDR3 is CASSAHPGGTYSYEQYF. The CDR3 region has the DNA TGTGCCAGCAGCGCCCACCCCGGCGGGACTTATTCCTACGAGCAGTACTTC. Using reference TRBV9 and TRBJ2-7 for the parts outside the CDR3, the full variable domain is DSGVTQTPKHLITATGQRVTLRCSPRSGDLSVYWYQQSLDQGLQFLIQYYNGEERAKGNILERFSAQQFPDLHSELNLSSLELGDSALYFCASSAHPGGTYSYEQYFGPGTRLTVT.

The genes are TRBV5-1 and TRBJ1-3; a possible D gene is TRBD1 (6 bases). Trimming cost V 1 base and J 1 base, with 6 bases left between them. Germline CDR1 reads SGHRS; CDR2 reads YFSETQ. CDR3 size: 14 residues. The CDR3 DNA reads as TGCGCCAGCAGCTTGACAGGGTCTGGAAACACCATATATTTT. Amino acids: CASSLTGSGNTIYF.

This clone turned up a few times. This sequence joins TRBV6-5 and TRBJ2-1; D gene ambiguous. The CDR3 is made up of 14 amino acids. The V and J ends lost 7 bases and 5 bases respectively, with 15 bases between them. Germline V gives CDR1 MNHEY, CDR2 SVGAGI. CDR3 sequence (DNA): TGTGCCAGCACCCTCCAGACTGGAAACAATGAGCAGTTCTTC. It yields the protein CASTLQTGNNEQFF.

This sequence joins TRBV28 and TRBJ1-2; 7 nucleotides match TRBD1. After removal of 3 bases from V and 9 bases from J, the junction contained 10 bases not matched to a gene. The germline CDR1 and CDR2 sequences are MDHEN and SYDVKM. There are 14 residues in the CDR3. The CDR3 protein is CASSLGRGSWRYTF. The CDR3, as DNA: TGTGCCAGCAGTTTGGGCAGGGGGAGTTGGCGCTACACCTTC.

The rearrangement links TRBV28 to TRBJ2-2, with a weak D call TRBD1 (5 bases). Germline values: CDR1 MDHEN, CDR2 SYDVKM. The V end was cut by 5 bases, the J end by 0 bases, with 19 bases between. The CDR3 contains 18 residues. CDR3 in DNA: TGTGCCAGCAGTCCCCCCCCCAGAGGACACTCGAACACCGGGGAGCTGTTTTTT. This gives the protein CASSPPPRGHSNTGELFF. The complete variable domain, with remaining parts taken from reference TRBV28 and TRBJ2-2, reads DVKVTQSSRYLVKRTGEKVFLECVQDMDHENMFWYRQDPGLGLRLIYFSYDVKMKEKGDIPEGYSVSREKKERFSLILESASTNQTSMYLCASSPPPRGHSNTGELFFGEGSRLTVL.

The CDR3 DNA reads TGTGCCAGCAGCTTAGGAGCGAGGACGGTCGGCTCTGGAAACACCATATATTTT. Protein sequence: CASSLGARTVGSGNTIYF. The rearrangement links TRBV7-2 to TRBJ1-3; D is uncertain. V was trimmed by 1 base and J by 0 bases, leaving 16 bases between them. The CDR3 contains 18 residues. Germline V gene lookup returns CDR1 SGHTA and CDR2 FQGNSA.

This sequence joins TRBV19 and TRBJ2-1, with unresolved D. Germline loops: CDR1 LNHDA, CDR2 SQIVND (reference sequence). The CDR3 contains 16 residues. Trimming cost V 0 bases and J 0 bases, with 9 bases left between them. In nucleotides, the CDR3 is TGTGCCAGTAGTATAGATGGCTCCCGCTCCTACAATGAGCAGTTCTTC. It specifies CASSIDGSRSYNEQFF.

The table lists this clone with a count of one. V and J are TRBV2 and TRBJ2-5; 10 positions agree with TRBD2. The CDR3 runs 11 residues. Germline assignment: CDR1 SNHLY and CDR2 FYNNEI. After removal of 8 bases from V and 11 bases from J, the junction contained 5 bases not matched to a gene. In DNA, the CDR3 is TGTGCCAGCTCTAGCGGGAGCTCTCAGTACTTC. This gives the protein CASSSGSSQYF.

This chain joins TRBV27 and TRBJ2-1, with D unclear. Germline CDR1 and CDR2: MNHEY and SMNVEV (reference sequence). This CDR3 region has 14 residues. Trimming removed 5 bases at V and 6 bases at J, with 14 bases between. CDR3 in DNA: TGTGCCAGCAGTCCCCAGATCTCGGGCAATGAGCAGTTCTTC. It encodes CASSPQISGNEQFF.

CDR3 residues: CAISRRRDSDGYTF. DNA of the CDR3: TGTGCCATCAGCCGGCGCCGGGACAGTGATGGCTACACCTTC. The chain combines TRBV10-3 with TRBJ1-2, with TRBD1 matching over 7 bases. The CDR3 sequence is 14 residues long. The trim removed 6 bases at V and 6 bases at J, leaving 10 bases unmatched. The germline CDR1 and CDR2 sequences are ENHRY and SYGVKD.

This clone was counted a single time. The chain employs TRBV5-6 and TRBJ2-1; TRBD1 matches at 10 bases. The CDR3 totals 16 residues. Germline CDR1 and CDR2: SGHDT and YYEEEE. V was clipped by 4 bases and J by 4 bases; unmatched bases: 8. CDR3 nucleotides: TGTGCCAGCAGCCCCAACACGGGACAGGGGTACAATGAGCAGTTCTTC. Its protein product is CASSPNTGQGYNEQFF.

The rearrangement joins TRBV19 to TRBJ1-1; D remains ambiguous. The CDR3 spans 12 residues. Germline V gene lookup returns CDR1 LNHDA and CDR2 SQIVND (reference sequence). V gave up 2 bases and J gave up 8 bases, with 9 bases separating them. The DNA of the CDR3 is TGTGCCAGTAGTATAACGGGAATAGAAGCTTTCTTT. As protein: CASSITGIEAFF.

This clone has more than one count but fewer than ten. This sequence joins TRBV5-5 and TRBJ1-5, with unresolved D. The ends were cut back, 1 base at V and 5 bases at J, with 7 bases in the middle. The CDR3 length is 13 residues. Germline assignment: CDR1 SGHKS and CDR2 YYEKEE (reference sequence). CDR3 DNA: TGTGCCAGCAGCTTGTACGCTGATCAGCCCCAGCATTTT. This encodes CASSLYADQPQHF.

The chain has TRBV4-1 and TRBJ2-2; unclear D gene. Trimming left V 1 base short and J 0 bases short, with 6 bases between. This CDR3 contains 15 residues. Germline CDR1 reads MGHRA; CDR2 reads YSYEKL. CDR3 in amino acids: CASSQVEANTGELFF. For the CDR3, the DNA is TGCGCCAGCAGCCAAGTGGAAGCGAACACCGGGGAGCTGTTTTTT.

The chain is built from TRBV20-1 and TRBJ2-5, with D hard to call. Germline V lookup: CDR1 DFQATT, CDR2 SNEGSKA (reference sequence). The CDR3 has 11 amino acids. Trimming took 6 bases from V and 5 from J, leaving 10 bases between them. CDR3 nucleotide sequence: TGCAGTGCCCCCGTAGGGGAGACCCAGTACTTC. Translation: CSAPVGETQYF.

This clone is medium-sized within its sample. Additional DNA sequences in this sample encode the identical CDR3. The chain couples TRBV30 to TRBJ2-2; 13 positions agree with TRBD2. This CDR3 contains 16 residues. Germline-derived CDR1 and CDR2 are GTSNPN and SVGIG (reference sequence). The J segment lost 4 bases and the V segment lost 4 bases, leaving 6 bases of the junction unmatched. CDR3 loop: CAWIGLAGAVTGELFF. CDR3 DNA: TGTGCCTGGATTGGACTAGCGGGGGCGGTCACCGGGGAGCTGTTTTTT.

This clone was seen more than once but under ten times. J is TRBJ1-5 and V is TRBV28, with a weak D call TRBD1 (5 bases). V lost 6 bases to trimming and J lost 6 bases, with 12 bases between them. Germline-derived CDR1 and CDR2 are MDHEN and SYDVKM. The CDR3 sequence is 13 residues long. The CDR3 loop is CASRPGTGQPQHF. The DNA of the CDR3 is TGTGCCAGCAGGCCCGGGACCGGTCAGCCCCAGCATTTT. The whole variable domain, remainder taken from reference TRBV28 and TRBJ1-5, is DVKVTQSSRYLVKRTGEKVFLECVQDMDHENMFWYRQDPGLGLRLIYFSYDVKMKEKGDIPEGYSVSREKKERFSLILESASTNQTSMYLCASRPGTGQPQHFGDGTRLSIL.